The 30 T cell receptor beta chains given below trace back to one sample, sequenced in a study of neoadjuvant nivolumab and ipilimumab in lung cancer. The method was immunoSEQ multiplex PCR; TCRdb's version includes in-frame clones alone and lacks a portion of them. In the table there are about 12,000 clones, approximately 96% of which are singletons. Sequenced here: peripheral blood, sampled after neoadjuvant nivolumab, alone or with ipilimumab, at or shortly before surgery. The source of these receptors is an adult with non-small cell lung cancer.

CDR3 bases: TGTGCCAGCAAAGCGGGAGGGCGCTACAATGAGCAGTTCTTC. Protein: CASKAGGRYNEQFF. This chain links TRBV6-6 with TRBJ2-1; 10 bases map to TRBD2. V shed 7 bases and J 3 bases; nucleotides not matched to a gene: 3. The germline CDR1 and CDR2 sequences are MNHNY and SVGAGI (reference sequence). CDR3 length: 14 amino acids.

The chain joins TRBV6-5 to TRBJ2-2; possibly TRBD1 for D (6 bases). The CDR3 runs 15 residues. Trimming removed 2 bases from V and 2 bases from J, with 9 bases in between. The germline V gene has CDR1 MNHEY and CDR2 SVGAGI. CDR3 in DNA: TGTGCCAGCAGTTACCGGACAGCCAACACCGGGGAGCTGTTTTTT. It is translated as CASSYRTANTGELFF.

The chain carries TRBV11-3 and TRBJ2-7; 9 bases match TRBD1. The CDR3 length is 15 residues. Trimming took 5 bases from V and 3 from J; bases not matched to a gene: 8. CDR1 and CDR2 from the germline V gene are SGHNT and YENEEA. DNA of the CDR3: TGTGCCAGCAGCGTATATGGACAGGGGAACTACGAGCAGTACTTC. It specifies CASSVYGQGNYEQYF.

This chain joins TRBV27 and TRBJ1-5; the match to TRBD1 covers 8 bases. This CDR3 comprises 15 residues. Germline assignment: CDR1 MNHEY and CDR2 SMNVEV (reference sequence). V lost 5 bases to trimming and J lost 7 bases; unmatched junction nucleotides: 10. The CDR3 is CASSTQGGMWQPQHF. CDR3 nucleotide sequence: TGTGCCAGCAGTACACAGGGGGGTATGTGGCAGCCCCAGCATTTT.

The rearrangement uses TRBV27 and TRBJ2-1; unclear D gene. The V and J ends lost 7 bases and 5 bases respectively, with 15 bases between them. CDR3 length: 14 amino acids. The germline V gene encodes CDR1 MNHEY and CDR2 SMNVEV (reference sequence). The CDR3 sequence is CASTPPSRNNEQFF. The CDR3 coding sequence is TGTGCCAGCACTCCACCGTCGCGGAACAATGAGCAGTTCTTC.

The gene calls are TRBV7-9 and TRBJ2-5, with D maybe TRBD1 (6 bases). This CDR3 region has 18 residues. Trimming removed 5 bases at V and 5 bases at J, with 27 bases between. Looked up from germline, CDR1 is SEHNR and CDR2 is FQNEAQ (reference sequence). CDR3 region: CASSTREGVQGEEETQYF. The CDR3 DNA reads TGTGCCAGCAGCACAAGAGAGGGCGTACAGGGAGAGGAGGAGACCCAGTACTTC.

J is TRBJ2-7 and V is TRBV10-3, with TRBD2 identical over 8 bases. CDR3 length: 12 amino acids. J was trimmed by 2 bases and V by 10 bases; bases with no gene match: 4. Germline lookup yields CDR1 ENHRY and CDR2 SYGVKD. Here the CDR3 reads CASSGTTYEQYF. In nucleotides, the CDR3 is TGTGCCAGTAGCGGGACCACCTACGAGCAGTACTTC.

The chain carries TRBV7-9 and TRBJ2-7; D gene unclear. The length of the CDR3 is 15 residues. Germline V CDR1 and CDR2: SEHNR, FQNEAQ (reference sequence). Trimming removed 1 base at V and 5 bases at J, with 15 bases between. The CDR3 loop reads CASSLVVAESHEQYF. CDR3 in DNA: TGTGCCAGCAGCTTAGTCGTCGCGGAGAGTCACGAGCAGTACTTC.

This rearrangement joins TRBV18 to TRBJ2-7; the D is unclear. V dropped 2 bases and J dropped 1 base, with 9 bases sitting between them. Germline assignment: CDR1 KGHSH and CDR2 LQKENI. The CDR3 extends over 14 amino acids. The CDR3 loop is CASSPLGQSYEQYF. CDR3 DNA: TGTGCCAGCTCACCATTGGGCCAATCCTACGAGCAGTACTTC.

The rearrangement links TRBV9 to TRBJ2-7; D remains unclear. The V gene lost 5 bases and the J gene lost 3 bases, with 15 bases spanning the gap. The CDR3 consists of 14 residues. Germline V gives CDR1 SGDLS, CDR2 YYNGEE. CDR3 in amino acids: CASSRGAQSYEQYF. CDR3 DNA sequence: TGTGCCAGCAGTCGAGGAGCACAGAGCTACGAGCAGTACTTC.

The chain recombines TRBV4-1 with TRBJ2-5; a weak D match, TRBD1 (6 bases). V shed 0 bases and J shed 1 base, with 18 bases lying between them. The germline CDR1 and CDR2 sequences are MGHRA and YSYEKL. The CDR3 extends over 18 amino acids. CDR3 amino acids: CASSQEARTANPQETQYF. As DNA, the CDR3 is TGCGCCAGCAGCCAAGAAGCGCGGACAGCAAACCCCCAAGAGACCCAGTACTTC.

The chain recombines TRBV4-2 with TRBJ1-5, with D tentatively TRBD1 (6 bases). Germline V gives CDR1 LGHNA, CDR2 YNFKEQ. Between the trimmed V and J ends, which lost 0 bases and 2 bases, there was a span of 8 bases. The CDR3 sequence is 15 residues long. CDR3 sequence reads: CASSQEKGGNQPQHF. In DNA form, the CDR3 reads TGTGCCAGCAGCCAAGAAAAGGGGGGCAATCAGCCCCAGCATTTT.

The chain is built from TRBV5-4 and TRBJ2-1; D remains unclear. This CDR3 is 12 amino acids long. The germline V gene has CDR1 SGHNT and CDR2 YYREEE (reference sequence). Trimming left V 2 bases short and J 4 bases short, with 4 bases between. CDR3 loop: CASSFGYNEQFF. CDR3 bases: TGTGCCAGCAGCTTTGGGTACAATGAGCAGTTCTTC. Full variable domain (rest looked up from reference TRBV5-4 and TRBJ2-1): ETGVTQSPTHLIKTRGQQVTLRCSSQSGHNTVSWYQQALGQGPQFIFQYYREEENGRGNFPPRFSGLQFPNYSSELNVNALELDDSALYLCASSFGYNEQFFGPGTRLTVL.

V and J are TRBV19 and TRBJ2-7, with D perhaps matching TRBD1 (6 bases). CDR1 is LNHDA and CDR2 is SQIVND in the germline V gene (reference sequence). This CDR3 is 14 amino acids long. V was pared by 3 bases and J by 0 bases, with 9 bases between. The DNA for the CDR3 is TGTGCCAGTAGTATTGGACAGAGCTCCTACGAGCAGTACTTC. Encoded protein: CASSIGQSSYEQYF.

As concerns this clone: The junction departs from the called germline gene at one end, perhaps through a read error. Other DNA sequences in this specimen translate into the identical CDR3. CDR3 sequence: CASSLDRVIQETQYF. CDR3 DNA: TGTGCCAGCAGTTTAGACAGGGTTATCCAAGAGACCCAGTACTTC. This chain connects TRBV7-9 to TRBJ2-5; 7 nucleotides align to TRBD1. The CDR3 extends over 15 amino acids. Germline values: CDR1 SEHNR, CDR2 FQNEAQ (reference sequence).

The J gene is TRBJ2-1, the V gene TRBV5-1, with 12 bases identical to TRBD2. The CDR3 length is 17 residues. With 0 bases clipped from V and 5 bases from J, the junction kept 6 bases outside the gene matches. Germline V CDR1 and CDR2: SGHRS, YFSETQ. Here the CDR3 reads CASSLVPGLAGNNEQFF. The DNA for the CDR3 is TGCGCCAGCAGCTTGGTACCGGGACTAGCGGGCAACAATGAGCAGTTCTTC.

This clone was seen a single time. V usage is TRBV7-2 and J usage is TRBJ2-3, with TRBD2 matching 10 bases. The CDR3 covers 16 residues. The junction had 10 bases not matched to a gene; V was cut back by 6 bases and J by 4 bases. Germline V lookup: CDR1 SGHTA, CDR2 FQGNSA. CDR3 in DNA: TGTGCCAGCAGTTATATCTCTAGCGGGAGACCAGATACGCAGTATTTT. It is translated as CASSYISSGRPDTQYF. Filled out from reference TRBV7-2 and TRBJ2-3, the complete variable domain reads GAGVSQSPSNKVTEKGKDVELRCDPISGHTALYWYRQSLGQGLEFLIYFQGNSAPDKSGLPSDRFSAERTGGSVSTLTIQRTQQEDSAVYLCASSYISSGRPDTQYFGPGTRLTVL.

The chain carries TRBV30 and TRBJ2-3; D ambiguous. V lost 2 bases and J lost 3, with 9 bases in between. Per germline, CDR1 GTSNPN and CDR2 SVGIG (reference sequence). This CDR3 region has 13 residues. The CDR3 sequence: CAWSNSGTDTQYF. The CDR3 DNA follows: TGTGCCTGGAGTAACTCCGGAACAGATACGCAGTATTTT.

The V and J genes are TRBV28 and TRBJ1-1, with D possibly being TRBD1 (6 bases). The V gene lost 6 bases and the J gene lost 1 base, with 18 bases spanning the gap. The CDR3 contains 16 residues. Germline assignment: CDR1 MDHEN and CDR2 SYDVKM. The DNA for the CDR3 is TGTGCCAGCAGCTTACCAGGGGCTCTTAGGAACACTGAAGCTTTCTTT. It codes for CASSLPGALRNTEAFF.

The chain couples TRBV19 to TRBJ2-7; TRBD2 agrees at 12 bases. CDR1 and CDR2 (germline): LNHDA, SQIVND (reference sequence). J lost 4 bases, V lost 5 bases, and 3 bases had no gene match. This CDR3 has 14 residues. The CDR3 sequence: CASSALAGGYEQYF. The CDR3 DNA reads TGTGCCAGTAGTGCCCTAGCGGGAGGGTACGAGCAGTACTTC.

J is TRBJ1-1 and V is TRBV4-2; tentative D call: TRBD1 (5 bases). The CDR3 totals 17 residues. Germline V gene lookup returns CDR1 LGHNA and CDR2 YNFKEQ. Trimming removed 0 bases from V and 0 bases from J, with 14 bases in between. The CDR3 here is CASSQESGGAMNTEAFF. The DNA for the CDR3 is TGTGCCAGCAGCCAAGAAAGCGGGGGAGCAATGAACACTGAAGCTTTCTTT.

The chain is built from TRBV7-9 and TRBJ2-7; D unresolved. Trimming removed 4 bases at V and 2 bases at J, with 6 bases between. The length of the CDR3 is 12 residues. CDR1 and CDR2 from the germline V gene are SEHNR and FQNEAQ (reference sequence). CDR3 nucleotides: TGTGCCAGCAGCTCCTCCCCCTACGAGCAGTACTTC. Its translation: CASSSSPYEQYF.

The chain is built from TRBV4-3 and TRBJ2-5, with 9 nucleotides matching TRBD2. Germline trimming cut 3 bases from V and 5 bases from J; bases unmatched to any gene: 7. This CDR3 contains 15 residues. Germline assignment: CDR1 LGHNA and CDR2 YSLEER. The CDR3: CASSHGLARPETQYF. CDR3 DNA sequence: TGCGCCAGCAGCCACGGACTAGCGCGACCGGAGACCCAGTACTTC.

The chain carries TRBV7-8 and TRBJ2-1; TRBD2 aligns across 9 bases. The V and J ends lost 2 bases and 6 bases, in that order; junction bases with no gene match: 8. Germline V gives CDR1 SGHVS, CDR2 FQNEAQ. The CDR3 totals 16 residues. The CDR3 here is CASSLNPGLAGNEQFF. CDR3 DNA sequence: TGTGCCAGCAGCTTAAATCCGGGACTAGCTGGCAATGAGCAGTTCTTC.

The genes are TRBV30 and TRBJ2-5; maybe TRBD2 (5 bases). The V end lost 1 base, the J end lost 7 bases, and 16 bases lay between the germline ends. The germline CDR1 and CDR2 sequences are GTSNPN and SVGIG (reference sequence). This CDR3 spans 14 amino acids. The CDR3 protein is CAWSDLAAKGTQYF. Written as DNA, the CDR3 is TGTGCCTGGAGTGATCTAGCTGCTAAGGGGACCCAGTACTTC.

This clone was seen only once. The V gene is TRBV27, the J gene TRBJ2-1; D is undetermined. Germline assignment: CDR1 MNHEY and CDR2 SMNVEV (reference sequence). The CDR3 has 15 amino acids. Trimming left V 2 bases short and J 0 bases short, with 8 bases between. The CDR3: CASSLGQRSYNEQFF. The CDR3 DNA follows: TGTGCCAGCAGTTTAGGCCAGCGCTCCTACAATGAGCAGTTCTTC.

This chain connects TRBV2 to TRBJ1-3; no clear D gene. The CDR3 consists of 15 residues. CDR1 is SNHLY, CDR2 FYNNEI, per germline. V shed 2 bases and J shed 1 base, with 9 bases lying between them. The CDR3 sequence: CASSENWESGNTIYF. As DNA, the CDR3 is TGTGCCAGCAGTGAAAACTGGGAATCTGGAAACACCATATATTTT.

This chain links TRBV5-3 with TRBJ2-2; D is undetermined. TRBV5-3 is an ORF, with its function uncertain. The CDR3 extends over 14 amino acids. V was trimmed by 4 bases and J by 1 base, leaving 8 bases between them. Written as DNA, the CDR3 is TGTGCCAGAAGCCCTTCCAAGAACACCGGGGAGCTGTTTTTT. The encoded protein is CARSPSKNTGELFF.

The chain has TRBV2 and TRBJ1-4; 9 bases map to TRBD1. After removal of 8 bases from V and 6 bases from J, the junction contained 4 bases not matched to a gene. CDR1 is SNHLY and CDR2 is FYNNEI in the germline V gene. The CDR3 length is 13 residues. The CDR3 DNA reads TGTGCCAGCCGATGGACAGGGGATGAAAAACTGTTTTTT. Protein product: CASRWTGDEKLFF.

The V and J genes are TRBV5-1 and TRBJ1-4; no definite D call. This CDR3 is built from 15 residues. From germline, CDR1 is SGHRS and CDR2 YFSETQ. V shed 0 bases and J shed 0 bases, with 6 bases lying between them. For the CDR3, the DNA is TGCGCCAGCAGCTTGGCCGGGGCAACTAATGAAAAACTGTTTTTT. Amino acids: CASSLAGATNEKLFF.